This T cell receptor (beta chain) was captured by sequencing in a study of control samples from healthy donors and cancer patients. Germline V CDR1 and CDR2: MNHEY, SMNVEV (reference sequence). V was clipped by 5 bases and J by 0 bases, with 11 bases between them. The CDR3 runs 15 residues. TCRdb's table, derived via immunoSEQ multiplex PCR, lists solely in-frame clones and lacks some. The sample contains 45,000 or so clones, approximately 90% of which appear only once. Sequencing was carried out using PBMCs. This receptor was obtained from a middle-aged woman with head and neck cancer. The gene calls are TRBV27 and TRBJ2-1; unclear D gene. The CDR3, as DNA: TGTGCCAGCAGTACCGGGCGGAGCTCCTACAATGAGCAGTTCTTC. This gives the protein CASSTGRSSYNEQFF.